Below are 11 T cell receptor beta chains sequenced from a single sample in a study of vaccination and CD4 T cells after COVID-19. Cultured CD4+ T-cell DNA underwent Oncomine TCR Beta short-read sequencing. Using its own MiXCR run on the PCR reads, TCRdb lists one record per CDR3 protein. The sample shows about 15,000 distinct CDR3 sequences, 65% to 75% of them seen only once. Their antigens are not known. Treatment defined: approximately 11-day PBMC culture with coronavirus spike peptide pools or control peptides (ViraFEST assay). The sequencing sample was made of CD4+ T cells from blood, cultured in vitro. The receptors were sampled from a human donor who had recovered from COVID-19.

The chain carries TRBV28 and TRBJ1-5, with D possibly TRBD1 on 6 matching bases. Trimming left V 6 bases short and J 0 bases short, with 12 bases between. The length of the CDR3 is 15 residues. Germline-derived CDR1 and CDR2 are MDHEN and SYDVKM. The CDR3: CASSIRTASNQPQHF. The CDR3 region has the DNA TGTGCCAGCAGCATACGGACAGCTAGCAATCAGCCCCAGCATTTT.

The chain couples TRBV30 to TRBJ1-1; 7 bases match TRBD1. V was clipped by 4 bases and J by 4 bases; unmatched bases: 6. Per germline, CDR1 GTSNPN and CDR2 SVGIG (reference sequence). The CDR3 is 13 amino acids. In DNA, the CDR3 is TGTGCCTGGAAGGGAGGGGGCGGCACTGAAGCTTTCTTT. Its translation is CAWKGGGGTEAFF. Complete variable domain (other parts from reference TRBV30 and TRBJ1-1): SQTIHQWPATLVQPVGSPLSLECTVEGTSNPNLYWYRQAAGRGLQLLFYSVGIGQISSEVPQNLSASRPQDRQFILSSKKLLLSDSGFYLCAWKGGGGTEAFFGQGTRLTVV.

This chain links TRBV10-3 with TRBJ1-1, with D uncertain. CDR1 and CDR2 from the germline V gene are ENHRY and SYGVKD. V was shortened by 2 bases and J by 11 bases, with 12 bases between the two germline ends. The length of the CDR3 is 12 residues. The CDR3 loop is CAISESGNWAFF. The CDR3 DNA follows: TGTGCCATCAGTGAGAGTGGGAATTGGGCTTTCTTT.

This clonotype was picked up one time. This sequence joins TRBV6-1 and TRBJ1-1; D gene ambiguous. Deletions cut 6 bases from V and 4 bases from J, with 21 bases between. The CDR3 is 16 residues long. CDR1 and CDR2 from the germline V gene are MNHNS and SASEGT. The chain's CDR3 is CASRTLTRSAGTEAFF. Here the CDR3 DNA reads TGTGCCAGCAGAACCTTAACACGGTCTGCGGGCACTGAAGCTTTCTTT.

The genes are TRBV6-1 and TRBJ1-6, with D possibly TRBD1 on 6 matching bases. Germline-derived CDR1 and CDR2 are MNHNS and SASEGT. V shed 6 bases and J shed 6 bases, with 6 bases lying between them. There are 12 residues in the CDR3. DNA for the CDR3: TGTGCCAGCAGACAGGGTAATTCACCCCTCCACTTT. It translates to CASRQGNSPLHF.

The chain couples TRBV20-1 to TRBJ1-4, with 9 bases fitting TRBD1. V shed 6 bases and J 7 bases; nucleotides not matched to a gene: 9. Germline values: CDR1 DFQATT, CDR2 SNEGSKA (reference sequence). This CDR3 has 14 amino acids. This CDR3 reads CSAHHRGLREKLFF. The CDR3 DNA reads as TGCAGTGCACACCACAGGGGGCTCCGTGAAAAACTGTTTTTT.

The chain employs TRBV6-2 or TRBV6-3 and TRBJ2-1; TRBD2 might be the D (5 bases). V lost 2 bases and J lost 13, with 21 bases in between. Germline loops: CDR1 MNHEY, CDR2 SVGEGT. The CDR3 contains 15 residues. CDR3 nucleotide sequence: TGTGCCAGCAGTTACGGCGCGGGCTGGGCCCTCGAACAGTTCTTC. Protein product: CASSYGAGWALEQFF.

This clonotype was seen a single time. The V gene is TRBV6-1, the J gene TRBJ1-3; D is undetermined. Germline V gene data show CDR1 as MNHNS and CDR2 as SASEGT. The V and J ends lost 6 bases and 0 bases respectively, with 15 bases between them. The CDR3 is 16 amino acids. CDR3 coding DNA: TGTGCCAGCAGAAGCATAGGTGGGAGCTCTGGAAACACCATATATTTT. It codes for CASRSIGGSSGNTIYF.

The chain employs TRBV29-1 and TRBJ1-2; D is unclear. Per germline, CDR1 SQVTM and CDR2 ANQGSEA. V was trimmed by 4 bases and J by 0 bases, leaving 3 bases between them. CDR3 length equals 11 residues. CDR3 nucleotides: TGCAGCGTTGTGGCTAACTATGGCTACACCTTC. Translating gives CSVVANYGYTF.

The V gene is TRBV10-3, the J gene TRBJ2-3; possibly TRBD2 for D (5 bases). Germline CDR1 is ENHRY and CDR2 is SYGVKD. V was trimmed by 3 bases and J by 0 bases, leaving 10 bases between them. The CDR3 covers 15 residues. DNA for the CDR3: TGTGCCATCAGTGATGGAGCGGCTAGCACAGATACGCAGTATTTT. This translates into CAISDGAASTDTQYF.

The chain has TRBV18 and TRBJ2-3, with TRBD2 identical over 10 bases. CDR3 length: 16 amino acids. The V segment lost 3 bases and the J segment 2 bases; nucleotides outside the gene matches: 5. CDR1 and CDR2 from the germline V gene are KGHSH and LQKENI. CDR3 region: CASSPKLAGITDTQYF. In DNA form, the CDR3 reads TGTGCCAGCTCACCCAAACTAGCGGGGATCACAGATACGCAGTATTTT.